This record looks at one T cell receptor beta chain sequence and its context. What it binds is unknown. The sample contains more than one DNA sequence encoding this CDR3. Sequencing used immunoSEQ multiplex PCR; TCRdb keeps in-frame clones, though not all of them. The data hold approximately 130,000 clones, with 80% to 95% observed a single time. The CDR3 consists of 14 residues. The V gene lost 0 bases and the J gene lost 0 bases, with 6 bases spanning the gap. Germline V gene data show CDR1 as SGHRS and CDR2 as YFSETQ. These data come from a study of T cell responses to AZD1222 COVID-19 vaccine. Study-level findings and limits: Receipt of two AZD1222 doses was followed by a rise in Spike-specific TCR breadth and depth.

This TCR was recovered from an adult in good health. The material sequenced was peripheral blood, taken on day 0 of AZD1222 vaccination. V is TRBV5-1 and J is TRBJ1-1; no reliable D call. As DNA, the CDR3 is TGCGCCAGCAGCTTGGGGACCGTGAACACTGAAGCTTTCTTT. This encodes CASSLGTVNTEAFF.